One sample yielded the 26 T cell receptor beta chains listed below, sequenced in a study of blood T cells in healthy people across ages. Alongside a J-beta primer mix, a sample-barcoded 5' primer served in a second PCR lasting roughly 7 to 11 cycles. From the 5' RACE reads, TCRdb called clonotypes with MiXCR, one entry per CDR3 protein. Of roughly 800,000 distinct CDR3 sequences detected, roughly 64% appear once; the ten largest clones hold about 20%. The sample was blood. These receptors came from a man aged 25 to 40 in good health.

The rearrangement links TRBV13 to TRBJ2-7, with D hard to call. V was trimmed by 3 bases and J by 4 bases, leaving 7 bases between them. Germline assignment: CDR1 PRHDT and CDR2 FYEKMQ (reference sequence). The CDR3 consists of 12 residues. The CDR3 sequence: CASSFVAYEQYF. The DNA for the CDR3 is TGTGCCAGCAGCTTTGTTGCTTACGAGCAGTACTTC. Looking up the rest from reference TRBV13 and TRBJ2-7 gives the full variable domain: AAGVIQSPRHLIKEKRETATLKCYPIPRHDTVYWYQQGPGQDPQFLISFYEKMQSDKGSIPDRFSAQQFSDYHSELNMSSLELGDSALYFCASSFVAYEQYFGPGTRLTVT.

The rearrangement joins TRBV7-9 to TRBJ1-2; D unresolved. The germline CDR1 and CDR2 sequences are SEHNR and FQNEAQ (reference sequence). Between the trimmed V and J ends, which lost 4 bases and 6 bases, there was a span of 15 bases. The CDR3 extends over 14 amino acids. Written as DNA, the CDR3 is TGTGCCAGCAGCTCCCCTTATAGAGGACATGGCTACACCTTC. Translated, it gives CASSSPYRGHGYTF.

The CDR3 nucleotides are TGTGCTAGTGGTTTGGTGGGAGGTTACGAGCAGTACTTC. This codes for CASGLVGGYEQYF. This rearrangement joins TRBV12-5 to TRBJ2-7; D may be TRBD2 (6 bases). Germline values: CDR1 LGHNT, CDR2 FRNRAP. The CDR3 is made up of 13 amino acids. Trimming stripped 0 bases from V and 4 bases from J, with 7 bases between.

The rearrangement joins TRBV3-1 to TRBJ1-2; no definite D call. Deletions cut 5 bases from V and 7 bases from J, with 11 bases between. This CDR3 region has 12 residues. Germline-derived CDR1 and CDR2 are LGHDT and YNNKEL (reference sequence). The CDR3 loop reads CASSKDGGGYTF. CDR3 coding DNA: TGTGCCAGCAGCAAGGACGGAGGTGGCTACACCTTC.

This clonotype was recorded a few times. The genes are TRBV10-3 and TRBJ2-3, with D uncertain. The germline gives CDR1 ENHRY, CDR2 SYGVKD. V dropped 0 bases and J dropped 4 bases, with 8 bases sitting between them. The CDR3 sequence is 14 residues long. The CDR3 is CAISESTGSDTQYF. Written as DNA, the CDR3 is TGTGCCATCAGTGAGTCGACCGGATCAGATACGCAGTATTTT.

This clonotype was observed a handful of times. The chain couples TRBV7-9 to TRBJ1-1; no clear D gene. The CDR3 totals 12 residues. The V gene lost 10 bases and the J gene lost 1 base, with 10 bases spanning the gap. Germline lookup yields CDR1 SEHNR and CDR2 FQNEAQ (reference sequence). CDR3 residues: CANQDWNTEAFF. CDR3 coding DNA: TGTGCCAATCAGGACTGGAACACTGAAGCTTTCTTT.

This clonotype was observed a few times. This chain joins TRBV6-5 and TRBJ1-1, with D possibly TRBD1 on 5 matching bases. The CDR3 is 14 amino acids. Germline CDR1 and CDR2: MNHEY and SVGAGI. V lost 5 bases and J lost 5, with 15 bases in between. Here the CDR3 reads CASSTGGVSTEAFF. CDR3 bases: TGTGCCAGCAGTACAGGTGGAGTTAGTACTGAAGCTTTCTTT.

The CDR3 loop is CAISWSSLAKNIQYF. In DNA, the CDR3 is TGTGCCATCTCATGGAGCAGCCTAGCCAAAAACATTCAGTACTTC. J is TRBJ2-4 and V is TRBV10-3, with unresolved D. The CDR3 runs 15 residues. Germline V gives CDR1 ENHRY, CDR2 SYGVKD. Trimming took 8 bases from V and 0 from J, leaving 14 bases between them.

To note about this clonotype: This may be a read error, as it is one base from a much larger clone. V is TRBV20-1 and J is TRBJ2-2; D gene ambiguous. CDR3 length: 13 residues. V was trimmed by 5 bases and J by 8 bases, leaving 15 bases between them. Germline CDR1 is DFQATT and CDR2 is SNEGSKA (reference sequence). The CDR3 coding sequence is TGCAGTGCTTTAATGACCACCCCGGGGGAGCTGTTTTTT. The encoded protein is CSALMTTPGELFF.

In its sample, this clonotype was seen a few times. J is TRBJ2-4 and V is TRBV6-2 or TRBV6-3; D is unresolved. The J call may not be correct, given that the DNA end is closer to TRBJ2-7. Germline values: CDR1 MNHEY, CDR2 SVGEGT. The CDR3 contains 11 residues. The CDR3 here is CASGPFYEQYF. Written as DNA, the CDR3 is TGTGCCAGCGGGCCTTTCTACGAGCAGTACTTC.

This clonotype was detected only a few times. The V and J genes are TRBV18 and TRBJ2-5; the match to TRBD2 covers 8 bases. Germline-derived CDR1 and CDR2 are KGHSH and LQKENI. Trimming cost V 3 bases and J 2 bases; bases outside gene matches: 5. The CDR3 covers 15 residues. Here the CDR3 DNA reads TGTGCCAGCTCACCGGCGTCGGGGGGGCAAGAGACCCAGTACTTC. Its protein is CASSPASGGQETQYF.

This chain links TRBV10-3 with TRBJ2-7; 8 bases are shared with TRBD2. The CDR3 runs 13 residues. The junction had 11 bases not matched to a gene; V was cut back by 10 bases and J by 6 bases. Germline-derived CDR1 and CDR2 are ENHRY and SYGVKD. The CDR3 DNA reads as TGTGCCACCCTGGGGACTAGTAGGCCCGAGCAGTACTTC. Translating gives CATLGTSRPEQYF.

In regard to this clonotype: The germline gene is not matched at one end of the junction; a read error may be the cause. CDR3 coding DNA: TGCGCCGGCAGTGTAAAGCCTTCCGAAGGCATTCAGTACTTC. Translated: CAGSVKPSEGIQYF. The chain joins TRBV10-2 to TRBJ2-4; D gene ambiguous. Germline loops: CDR1 WSHSY, CDR2 SAAADI. The CDR3 covers 14 residues.

The chain employs TRBV28 and TRBJ2-5, with D possibly TRBD2 on 6 matching bases. Germline V gives CDR1 MDHEN, CDR2 SYDVKM. This CDR3 is built from 16 residues. V was pared by 6 bases and J by 5 bases, with 22 bases between. CDR3: CASSPQMGGKVETQYF. CDR3 sequence (DNA): TGTGCCAGCAGCCCCCAAATGGGGGGAAAGGTTGAGACCCAGTACTTC.

The chain recombines TRBV4-3 with TRBJ2-3; D is unclear. Trimming removed 1 base from V and 5 bases from J, with 13 bases in between. CDR3 size: 15 residues. The V gene's germline CDR1 is LGHNA and CDR2 YSLEER. The CDR3 nucleotides are TGCGCCAGCAGCCAAGGGGTTAGCCCCCAAGATACGCAGTATTTT. It encodes CASSQGVSPQDTQYF.

The chain is built from TRBV9 and TRBJ2-3; tentatively, D is TRBD2 (6 bases). V was pared by 3 bases and J by 4 bases, with 18 bases between. Germline values: CDR1 SGDLS, CDR2 YYNGEE. The CDR3 has 16 amino acids. The chain's CDR3 is CASSGRRDSAADTQYF. Written as DNA, the CDR3 is TGTGCCAGCAGCGGCAGACGGGACTCGGCAGCAGATACGCAGTATTTT.

The chain joins TRBV12-3 or TRBV12-4 to TRBJ2-3, with 9 bases aligning to TRBD2. The CDR3 contains 14 residues. V was clipped by 6 bases and J by 6 bases; unmatched bases: 7. The CDR3 DNA reads TGTGCCAGCAGCCTTAGCGGGAGAGCGGATACGCAGTATTTT. Protein product: CASSLSGRADTQYF.

The rearrangement uses TRBV6-2 or TRBV6-3 and TRBJ2-1; D ambiguous. The CDR3 contains 15 residues. Germline V gives CDR1 MNHEY, CDR2 SVGEGT. Trimming pared 8 bases from V and 1 base from J, leaving 15 bases between. This CDR3 reads CASGEVQKSYNEQFF. Here the CDR3 DNA reads TGTGCCAGCGGTGAGGTTCAGAAATCCTACAATGAGCAGTTCTTC.

This chain links TRBV9 with TRBJ2-1, with 7 bases aligning to TRBD2. The CDR3 covers 17 residues. Germline V gene sequence: CDR1 SGDLS, CDR2 YYNGEE. V was pared by 3 bases and J by 6 bases, with 15 bases of the junction left unmatched. CDR3 coding DNA: TGTGCCAGCAGCGCGGACGACGAGACTAGCTGGGGCAATGAGCAGTTCTTC. Amino acids: CASSADDETSWGNEQFF.

V and J are TRBV7-2 and TRBJ1-4; D is ambiguous. There are 15 residues in the CDR3. V was clipped by 6 bases and J by 3 bases, with 14 bases between them. CDR1 is SGHTA, CDR2 FQGNSA, per germline. The chain's CDR3 is CASRDPSGANEKLFF. The CDR3 DNA follows: TGTGCCAGCAGGGATCCTTCCGGGGCTAATGAAAAACTGTTTTTT.

The chain joins TRBV20-1 to TRBJ2-5, with unresolved D. TRBJ2-7 matches the DNA end more closely, so the J call is doubtful. CDR1 and CDR2 from the germline V gene are DFQATT and SNEGSKA (reference sequence). The CDR3 spans 15 residues. CDR3 amino acids: CSARDLGRPSYEQYF. The CDR3 nucleotides read TGCAGTGCTAGAGACCTGGGCAGGCCATCCTACGAGCAGTACTTC.

The chain employs TRBV20-1 and TRBJ2-1, with TRBD2 matching 9 bases. The germline gives CDR1 DFQATT, CDR2 SNEGSKA (reference sequence). The CDR3 loop spans 11 amino acids. V trimming: 4 bases; J trimming: 10 bases; junction bases outside the gene matches: 2. CDR3 in amino acids: CSANGLAEQFF. CDR3 DNA sequence: TGCAGTGCTAATGGACTAGCGGAGCAGTTCTTC.

This clonotype was observed at least ten times. V gene TRBV27 combines with J gene TRBJ2-3, with no clear D. Trimming took off 6 bases at V and 2 bases at J, with 18 bases between the two ends. There are 16 residues in the CDR3. Germline values: CDR1 MNHEY, CDR2 SMNVEV (reference sequence). The CDR3 coding sequence is TGTGCCAGCAGCCTAAGGTCCCGGCTAATCACAGATACGCAGTATTTT. It translates to CASSLRSRLITDTQYF.

V gene TRBV12-3 or TRBV12-4 combines with J gene TRBJ1-1; TRBD1 is a possible D gene (5 bases). The CDR3 covers 14 residues. The ends were cut back, 5 bases at V and 3 bases at J, with 13 bases in the middle. The CDR3 reads CASSLRDGDTEAFF. In DNA, the CDR3 is TGTGCCAGCAGTCTCCGGGACGGGGACACTGAAGCTTTCTTT.

The chain couples TRBV7-2 to TRBJ1-1, with D maybe TRBD1 (5 bases). The V end lost 4 bases, the J end lost 4 bases, and 13 bases lay between the germline ends. The V gene's germline CDR1 is SGHTA and CDR2 FQGNSA. The CDR3 length is 14 residues. The CDR3 DNA reads as TGTGCCAGCAGCTCCGTGGGGGGTGCCACTGAAGCTTTCTTT. As protein: CASSSVGGATEAFF.

This sequence joins TRBV5-1 and TRBJ1-1, with D possibly matching TRBD1 (5 bases). V shed 4 bases and J shed 5 bases, with 18 bases lying between them. The CDR3 consists of 15 residues. The germline CDR1 and CDR2 sequences are SGHRS and YFSETQ. DNA of the CDR3: TGCGCCAGCAGCGTCGGGCAGGGCGGCGGAACTGAAGCTTTCTTT. Its protein is CASSVGQGGGTEAFF. The full variable domain, completed using reference TRBV5-1 and TRBJ1-1, is KAGVTQTPRYLIKTRGQQVTLSCSPISGHRSVSWYQQTPGQGLQFLFEYFSETQRNKGNFPGRFSGRQFSNSRSEMNVSTLELGDSALYLCASSVGQGGGTEAFFGQGTRLTVV.